This passage covers 25 T cell receptor beta chains from one sample sequenced in a study of CD8+ T cells in alopecia areata. Documented treatment: oral pan-JAK inhibitor, 5-10 mg twice daily. After isolation, RNA underwent reverse transcription to generate cDNA as the sequencing template. Sequencing used immunoSEQ multiplex PCR; TCRdb keeps in-frame clones, though not all of them. The repertoire holds approximately 90,000 clones, with just over 70% as singletons. Sample: CD8+ T cells sorted from blood, taken at week 44, from a patient treated with tofacitinib. Source of these receptors: a human donor with alopecia areata.

This chain joins TRBV29-1 and TRBJ1-2; D is uncertain. The V gene lost 4 bases and the J gene lost 8 bases, with 11 bases spanning the gap. This CDR3 has 11 amino acids. CDR1 is SQVTM and CDR2 is ANQGSEA in the germline V gene. The DNA for the CDR3 is TGCAGCGTTGGGTCTCAGAACGGCTACACCTTC. Translating gives CSVGSQNGYTF.

The rearrangement uses TRBV9 and TRBJ2-5, with 8 bases lining up with TRBD2. The CDR3 totals 15 residues. From germline, CDR1 is SGDLS and CDR2 YYNGEE. The trim removed 0 bases at V and 5 bases at J, leaving 6 bases unmatched. The CDR3 protein is CASSVDSRGVETQYF. Written as DNA, the CDR3 is TGTGCCAGCAGCGTAGATTCGCGGGGGGTGGAGACCCAGTACTTC.

This clone was seen only a few times. V and J are TRBV28 and TRBJ2-7; D possibly corresponds to TRBD1 (5 bases). CDR1 and CDR2 from the germline V gene are MDHEN and SYDVKM. The CDR3 runs to 13 residues. V was trimmed by 6 bases and J by 0 bases, leaving 9 bases between them. Here the CDR3 reads CASSKQDSYEQYF. The CDR3 region has the DNA TGTGCCAGCAGCAAACAGGACTCCTACGAGCAGTACTTC.

This clone was found a few times. V usage is TRBV5-6 and J usage is TRBJ1-1; D remains unclear. Deletions cut 0 bases from V and 4 bases from J, with 7 bases between. This CDR3 has 13 amino acids. Per the germline V gene, CDR1 is SGHDT and CDR2 is YYEEEE. The chain's CDR3 is CASSLEGGTEAFF. As DNA, the CDR3 is TGTGCCAGCAGCTTGGAGGGAGGCACTGAAGCTTTCTTT.

The V gene is TRBV5-1, the J gene TRBJ2-2; 9 bases agree with TRBD2. V lost 3 bases to trimming and J lost 0 bases; unmatched junction nucleotides: 6. The CDR3 runs to 17 residues. Germline V lookup: CDR1 SGHRS, CDR2 YFSETQ. This CDR3 is CASSWASGTPNTGELFF. In DNA, the CDR3 is TGCGCCAGCAGCTGGGCTAGCGGGACCCCGAACACCGGGGAGCTGTTTTTT.

J is TRBJ2-6 and V is TRBV5-4; no reliable D call. The CDR3 length is 15 residues. Trimming left V 0 bases short and J 1 base short, with 5 bases between. The germline V gene encodes CDR1 SGHNT and CDR2 YYREEE (reference sequence). This CDR3 is CASSLGLSGANVLTF. CDR3 DNA sequence: TGTGCCAGCAGCTTGGGGCTTTCTGGGGCCAACGTCCTGACTTTC.

The rearrangement links TRBV4-3 to TRBJ1-5, with D uncertain. This CDR3 region has 13 residues. V was trimmed by 2 bases and J by 7 bases, leaving 9 bases between them. From germline, CDR1 is LGHNA and CDR2 YSLEER. The CDR3: CASSQNIGQPQHF. The DNA for the CDR3 is TGCGCCAGCAGCCAAAACATCGGGCAGCCCCAGCATTTT.

V usage is TRBV11-2 and J usage is TRBJ1-2; perhaps TRBD1 as D (5 bases). This CDR3 comprises 14 residues. The germline gives CDR1 SGHAT, CDR2 FQNNGV. V was trimmed by 1 base and J by 6 bases, leaving 12 bases between them. The CDR3 sequence is CASSLGFSQDGYTF. The CDR3, as DNA: TGTGCCAGCAGCTTAGGGTTTTCACAGGATGGCTACACCTTC. The complete variable domain, with remaining parts taken from reference TRBV11-2 and TRBJ1-2, reads EAGVAQSPRYKIIEKRQSVAFWCNPISGHATLYWYQQILGQGPKLLIQFQNNGVVDDSQLPKDRFSAERLKGVDSTLKIQPAKLEDSAVYLCASSLGFSQDGYTFGSGTRLTVV.

The gene calls are TRBV7-8 and TRBJ2-1; D remains ambiguous. The length of the CDR3 is 15 residues. Germline V gene data show CDR1 as SGHVS and CDR2 as FQNEAQ. V dropped 4 bases and J dropped 0 bases, with 10 bases sitting between them. The DNA for the CDR3 is TGTGCCAGCAGCTCCAACACCGGCTCCTACAATGAGCAGTTCTTC. This encodes CASSSNTGSYNEQFF.

The genes are TRBV9 and TRBJ2-1, with TRBD2 as a possible D gene (6 bases). There are 14 residues in the CDR3. Per germline, CDR1 SGDLS and CDR2 YYNGEE. V lost 2 bases and J 7 bases, leaving 13 bases between the germline ends. CDR3 DNA: TGTGCCAGCAGCGTCGGAGGGATTCCGAATGAGCAGTTCTTC. It is translated as CASSVGGIPNEQFF.

The chain employs TRBV30 and TRBJ1-2, with unresolved D. V shed 5 bases and J shed 6 bases, with 13 bases lying between them. The germline V gene has CDR1 GTSNPN and CDR2 SVGIG (reference sequence). This CDR3 has 12 amino acids. For the CDR3, the DNA is TGTGCCTGGCGAAGGGCTGCCGATGGCTACACCTTC. Amino acid sequence: CAWRRAADGYTF. The full variable domain, with the rest looked up from reference TRBV30 and TRBJ1-2, is SQTIHQWPATLVQPVGSPLSLECTVEGTSNPNLYWYRQAAGRGLQLLFYSVGIGQISSEVPQNLSASRPQDRQFILSSKKLLLSDSGFYLCAWRRAADGYTFGSGTRLTVV.

A word on this clone: Other DNA sequences in this specimen translate into the identical CDR3. This chain uses TRBV27 with TRBJ2-3; TRBD1 matches 7 bases. The CDR3 length is 15 residues. V was clipped by 7 bases and J by 6 bases; unmatched bases: 13. CDR1 and CDR2 (germline): MNHEY, SMNVEV (reference sequence). The CDR3 DNA reads TGTGCCAGCACCTCCGGGACAGCGTCCACGGATACGCAGTATTTT. It codes for CASTSGTASTDTQYF.

The chain recombines TRBV19 with TRBJ1-1; 7 bases are shared with TRBD1. The ends lost 3 bases at V and 3 bases at J; junction bases unmatched: 7. This CDR3 is built from 15 residues. Germline-derived CDR1 and CDR2 are LNHDA and SQIVND (reference sequence). The CDR3 reads CASSIVRGPDTEAFF. In DNA, the CDR3 is TGTGCCAGTAGTATCGTTAGGGGGCCGGACACTGAAGCTTTCTTT.

This clone has just one count. V usage is TRBV2 and J usage is TRBJ2-1; 8 nucleotides agree with TRBD2. This CDR3 comprises 16 residues. Trimming at V came to 3 bases and at J to 2 bases, leaving 6 bases not matched to a gene. Germline V gene lookup returns CDR1 SNHLY and CDR2 FYNNEI. The CDR3: CASSDLRRGAYNEQFF. DNA of the CDR3: TGTGCCAGCAGTGACTTAAGGCGGGGGGCCTACAATGAGCAGTTCTTC.

In this sample, this clone turned up once. The chain links TRBV19 to TRBJ1-6, with 8 bases aligning to TRBD1. The V segment lost 6 bases and the J segment 5 bases; nucleotides outside the gene matches: 12. There are 17 residues in the CDR3. Germline values: CDR1 LNHDA, CDR2 SQIVND (reference sequence). CDR3 in amino acids: CASRVSGQDTDNSPLHF. DNA for the CDR3: TGTGCCAGTAGAGTATCGGGACAGGACACCGATAATTCACCCCTCCACTTT. The whole variable domain, remainder taken from reference TRBV19 and TRBJ1-6, is DGGITQSPKYLFRKEGQNVTLSCEQNLNHDAMYWYRQDPGQGLRLIYYSQIVNDFQKGDIAEGYSVSREKKESFPLTVTSAQKNPTAFYLCASRVSGQDTDNSPLHFGNGTRLTVT.

Only one count was recorded for this clone. This rearrangement joins TRBV5-4 to TRBJ1-2; 7 bases match TRBD1. Per the germline V gene, CDR1 is SGHNT and CDR2 is YYREEE (reference sequence). This CDR3 contains 13 residues. V lost 5 bases and J lost 7; bases outside the gene matches: 8. The CDR3 spells CASSSPTGSGYTF. The CDR3 bases are TGTGCCAGCAGTTCCCCGACAGGGAGTGGCTACACCTTC.

This clone was recorded a few times. The chain employs TRBV28 and TRBJ2-1, with 10 bases that match TRBD2. Trimming removed 3 bases from V and 13 bases from J; junction bases left unmatched: 3. This CDR3 has 12 amino acids. Germline CDR1 and CDR2: MDHEN and SYDVKM. DNA of the CDR3: TGTGCCAGCAGTTTCCTAGCGGGGGATCAGTTCTTC. This encodes CASSFLAGDQFF.

The V gene is TRBV10-1, the J gene TRBJ1-1; perhaps TRBD1 as D (6 bases). Trimming took 6 bases from V and 5 from J, leaving 7 bases between them. The CDR3 spans 11 residues. The germline CDR1 and CDR2 sequences are WNHNN and SYGVQD (reference sequence). CDR3 amino acids: CASRQGTEAFF. CDR3 nucleotides: TGCGCCAGCAGACAGGGAACTGAAGCTTTCTTT.

The gene calls are TRBV4-1 and TRBJ1-2, with D uncertain. Germline V gene lookup returns CDR1 MGHRA and CDR2 YSYEKL. This CDR3 has 11 residues. Trimming took off 0 bases at V and 5 bases at J, with 1 base between the two ends. CDR3 nucleotides: TGCGCCAGCAGCCAAGATTATGGCTACACCTTC. Translated, it gives CASSQDYGYTF.

The chain recombines TRBV27 with TRBJ2-3, with D uncertain. CDR1 and CDR2 from the germline V gene are MNHEY and SMNVEV (reference sequence). V was pared by 8 bases and J by 4 bases, with 4 bases between. The CDR3 sequence is 10 residues long. The DNA of the CDR3 is TGTGCCAGCCCCCCAGATACGCAGTATTTT. Encoded protein: CASPPDTQYF.

The rearrangement links TRBV6-5 to TRBJ1-1; 7 bases map to TRBD1. This CDR3 is built from 14 residues. V lost 8 bases and J lost 3; bases outside the gene matches: 9. Germline V gene data show CDR1 as MNHEY and CDR2 as SVGAGI. CDR3 sequence: CASVSETGYTEAFF. DNA of the CDR3: TGTGCCAGCGTATCTGAGACAGGGTACACTGAAGCTTTCTTT.

V is TRBV30 and J is TRBJ1-2; possibly TRBD1 for D (6 bases). CDR1 GTSNPN and CDR2 SVGIG come from the germline V gene (reference sequence). This CDR3 is built from 16 residues. Trimming stripped 5 bases from V and 4 bases from J, with 23 bases between. The CDR3 region is CAWEGDGGGRIYGYTF. DNA of the CDR3: TGTGCCTGGGAAGGAGACGGGGGCGGACGAATCTATGGCTACACCTTC.

J is TRBJ2-7 and V is TRBV19; perhaps TRBD1 as D (5 bases). The CDR3 totals 16 residues. Germline V gene data show CDR1 as LNHDA and CDR2 as SQIVND (reference sequence). V dropped 9 bases and J dropped 0 bases, with 21 bases sitting between them. As DNA, the CDR3 is TGTGCCAGCAGCCCCTTCACAGGTACCATCTCCTACGAGCAGTACTTC. Amino acid sequence: CASSPFTGTISYEQYF.

The genes are TRBV4-3 and TRBJ2-1; D unclear. There are 14 residues in the CDR3. Trimming took off 0 bases at V and 1 base at J, with 4 bases between the two ends. Germline-derived CDR1 and CDR2 are LGHNA and YSLEER. CDR3 in DNA: TGCGCCAGCAGCCAAGAGTTGTCCTACAATGAGCAGTTCTTC. It translates to CASSQELSYNEQFF.

The chain uses TRBV10-2 and TRBJ1-1; D remains ambiguous. CDR3 length equals 13 residues. Trimming left V 7 bases short and J 4 bases short, with 13 bases between. Per germline, CDR1 WSHSY and CDR2 SAAADI. This chain's CDR3 is CASTAEAGTEAFF. The CDR3 DNA reads as TGCGCCAGCACAGCGGAGGCGGGCACTGAAGCTTTCTTT.